The next 6 T cell receptor beta chains were all read from a single sample in a study of cytomegalovirus exposure and HLA in healthy donors. Vbeta (60) and Jbeta (13) primers were used in the PCR. TCRdb's copy holds only in-frame clones and misses some; the assay was immunoSEQ multiplex PCR. The sample holds about 140,000 clones. Material for sequencing was PBMCs. The receptors derive from a male donor in good health and CMV-seronegative.

This chain uses TRBV15 with TRBJ1-6, with D unclear. The length of the CDR3 is 14 residues. The V end lost 3 bases, the J end lost 5 bases, and 8 bases lay between the germline ends. Germline V gene data show CDR1 as LNHNV and CDR2 as YYDKDF (reference sequence). The chain's CDR3 is CATSSLTDNSPLHF. Written as DNA, the CDR3 is TGTGCCACCAGCAGTCTTACAGATAATTCACCCCTCCACTTT.

The gene calls are TRBV7-2 and TRBJ2-2; 7 bases map to TRBD1. Germline assignment: CDR1 SGHTA and CDR2 FQGNSA. Germline trimming cut 5 bases from V and 6 bases from J; bases unmatched to any gene: 6. This CDR3 has 14 amino acids. As DNA, the CDR3 is TGTGCCAGCAGCCCCGCTACAGGGGCCGGGGAGCTGTTTTTT. Translating it yields CASSPATGAGELFF.

V is TRBV4-3 and J is TRBJ1-1; no definite D call. The CDR3 contains 13 residues. From germline, CDR1 is LGHNA and CDR2 YSLEER. V lost 2 bases and J 3 bases, leaving 7 bases between the germline ends. The CDR3 nucleotides are TGCGCCAGCAGCCAACAAACATACACTGAAGCTTTCTTT. This sequence encodes CASSQQTYTEAFF.

The V and J genes are TRBV7-6 and TRBJ1-1; maybe TRBD1 (5 bases). Germline CDR1 is SGHVS and CDR2 is FNYEAQ. Trimming took off 3 bases at V and 1 base at J, with 12 bases between the two ends. This CDR3 contains 15 residues. For the CDR3, the DNA is TGTGCCAGCAGCTTTTATGGGGGGGGGAACACTGAAGCTTTCTTT. This translates into CASSFYGGGNTEAFF.

V gene TRBV4-1 combines with J gene TRBJ2-1, with TRBD2 identical over 8 bases. The V and J ends lost 0 bases and 0 bases, in that order; junction bases with no gene match: 1. CDR3 length: 16 residues. The germline V gene encodes CDR1 MGHRA and CDR2 YSYEKL. The chain's CDR3 is CASSQDSGSSYNEQFF. The CDR3 DNA sequence: TGCGCCAGCAGCCAAGACAGCGGGAGCTCCTACAATGAGCAGTTCTTC.

The V call is TRBV6-5, the J call TRBJ1-2, with D hard to call. Trimming shortened V by 0 bases and J by 2 bases, and 7 bases separated the two germline ends. CDR3 length: 14 residues. Germline lookup yields CDR1 MNHEY and CDR2 SVGAGI. The chain's CDR3 is CASSYSRGNYGYTF. The CDR3 DNA follows: TGTGCCAGCAGTTACTCTAGAGGGAACTATGGCTACACCTTC.